This T cell receptor (beta chain) stems from a study of lymphopenia after photon versus proton radiotherapy. Study-wide points: Authors raise, but do not show, better survival with proton therapy.

Germline CDR1 reads MDHEN; CDR2 reads SYDVKM. V was trimmed by 6 bases and J by 8 bases, leaving 10 bases between them. The CDR3 consists of 11 residues. This clone came up a few times. The antigen remains undetermined. Sequenced by immunoSEQ multiplex PCR; TCRdb stores in-frame clones only, minus some. Of tens of thousands of clones listed, 85% to 90% are singletons. Here the sequenced sample was peripheral blood, taken from a patient treated with proton-based radiotherapy. The TCR comes from a woman in her sixties or seventies with pancreatic cancer. Some clones in this sample may be carry-over from other donors' samples. The V and J genes are TRBV28 and TRBJ1-2; D gene ambiguous. The CDR3 region has the DNA TGTGCCAGCAGCCGGTCGGACGGCTACACCTTC. Amino acids: CASSRSDGYTF.